This T cell receptor beta chain was captured by sequencing in a study of blood T cell repertoires in COVID-19. On the study more broadly: From the United States, Italy and Spain came samples of acute and convalescent COVID-19.

Authors' processing steps: For nucleated cells, counts were estimated from reference gene primer amplification. The data were produced by immunoSEQ multiplex PCR, yet TCRdb's version contains in-frame clones alone and is incomplete. V and J calls plus clone size are reproduced from that table; the DNA served to infer D and trimming. The table includes under 65,000 clones, about 90% detected once. One Seattle source followed patients from active infection through their disease course. Germline V CDR1 and CDR2: MNHEY, SVGEGT. V trimming: 5 bases; J trimming: 4 bases; junction bases outside the gene matches: 10. The CDR3 sequence is 16 residues long.

The sequence was collected from a woman older than 75 with COVID-19, enrolled during active disease. The chain couples TRBV6-2 or TRBV6-3 to TRBJ2-2; the match to TRBD1 covers 7 bases. The sequencing input was peripheral blood. CDR3 protein: CASSRSQGHVTGELFF. The CDR3 bases are TGTGCCAGCAGTCGGTCACAGGGGCACGTCACCGGGGAGCTGTTTTTT.